This passage covers 7 T cell receptor beta chains from one sample sequenced in a study of T cells expressing NK-cell markers. Reprocessing the 5' RACE reads, TCRdb reports a single entry for every CDR3 protein and omits DNA. The sample has around 280,000 distinct CDR3 sequences, and its top ten clones hold 0.3% to 0.45%. The sequencing sample was made of blood T cells: a sorted CD56 or NKG2C T cell subset, CD4+ or CD8+ T cells, or bulk PBMC T cells (not recorded which). The receptor source for this set is a man between 18 and 35 years old in good health.

The J gene is TRBJ1-1, the V gene TRBV7-3; TCRdb returns TRBD1, unconfirmable since there is no DNA. The CDR3 loop spans 14 amino acids. CDR1 SGHTA and CDR2 FQGTGA come from the germline V gene. The CDR3 reads CASSETGGGTEAFF. The entire variable domain, with the rest obtained from reference TRBV7-3 and TRBJ1-1, is as follows: GAGVSQTPSNKVTEKGKYVELRCDPISGHTALYWYRQSLGQGPEFLIYFQGTGAADDSGLPNDRFFAVRPEGSVSTLKIQRTERGDSAVYLCASSETGGGTEAFFGQGTRLTVV.

The chain recombines TRBV20-1 with TRBJ1-2; the TCRdb D gene call, TRBD1, has no DNA to confirm it. CDR1 is DFQATT, CDR2 SNEGSKA, per germline (reference sequence). The CDR3 contains 14 residues. The chain's CDR3 is CSASGDRLREGYTF.

The chain employs TRBV13 and TRBJ1-1. Germline V lookup: CDR1 PRHDT, CDR2 FYEKMQ (reference sequence). The CDR3 has 15 amino acids. The CDR3 is CASSLGRRGNTEAFF.

The chain carries TRBV19 and TRBJ2-5; without DNA, the TCRdb call of TRBD1 cannot be checked. Germline CDR1 is LNHDA and CDR2 is SQIVND (reference sequence). This CDR3 spans 15 amino acids. The CDR3 region is CASSTGGGRVETQYF.

J is TRBJ1-1 and V is TRBV20-1; TCRdb designates TRBD1, a call that cannot be tested without DNA. This CDR3 comprises 14 residues. Germline loops: CDR1 DFQATT, CDR2 SNEGSKA (reference sequence). The CDR3 loop reads CSARGGRVHTEAFF.

The V call is TRBV10-2, the J call TRBJ2-1. Germline V CDR1 and CDR2: WSHSY, SAAADI. CDR3 size: 13 residues. CDR3 sequence: CASSEPQYNEQFF.

J is TRBJ1-2 and V is TRBV20-1; TCRdb calls TRBD1, which cannot be checked without DNA. The CDR3 has 15 amino acids. Germline loops: CDR1 DFQATT, CDR2 SNEGSKA (reference sequence). The CDR3 protein is CSANPVQGAPGGYTF.